Presented here are 17 T cell receptor beta chains from one specimen sequenced in a study of cytomegalovirus exposure and HLA in healthy donors. PCR was performed using 60 Vbeta and 13 Jbeta primers. Sequencing was performed with immunoSEQ multiplex PCR; in TCRdb, only in-frame clones are kept and a portion is missing. The sample consists of around 130,000 clones, about three quarters of them appearing once. The material sequenced was PBMCs. Receptor source: a woman between 55 and 75 years old in good health and CMV-seropositive.

This sequence joins TRBV4-1 and TRBJ1-1; tentative D call: TRBD1 (6 bases). Germline V gene lookup returns CDR1 MGHRA and CDR2 YSYEKL. The CDR3 extends over 15 amino acids. With 4 bases removed from V and 6 bases from J, the gap between germline ends came to 18 bases. The CDR3, as DNA: TGCGCCAGCAGCCGGTCAACAGGGAACAATCCTGAAGCTTTCTTT. This gives the protein CASSRSTGNNPEAFF.

The chain links TRBV18 to TRBJ2-2; TRBD1 matches at 7 bases. The length of the CDR3 is 15 residues. With 3 bases clipped from V and 2 bases from J, the junction kept 3 bases outside the gene matches. Germline V gene lookup returns CDR1 KGHSH and CDR2 LQKENI. The CDR3 spells CASSPRQGNTGELFF. The CDR3 DNA reads TGTGCCAGCTCACCCCGACAGGGAAACACCGGGGAGCTGTTTTTT. Full variable domain (missing parts from reference TRBV18 and TRBJ2-2): NAGVMQNPRHLVRRRGQEARLRCSPMKGHSHVYWYRQLPEEGLKFMVYLQKENIIDESGMPKERFSAEFPKEGPSILRIQQVVRGDSAAYFCASSPRQGNTGELFFGEGSRLTVL.

This sequence joins TRBV7-8 and TRBJ1-5, with 8 bases fitting TRBD1. This CDR3 region has 15 residues. Trimming took 6 bases from V and 3 from J; bases not matched to a gene: 7. Germline CDR1 and CDR2: SGHVS and FQNEAQ. This CDR3 is CASRPDRGSNQPQHF. The CDR3 coding sequence is TGTGCCAGCAGACCAGACAGGGGCTCCAATCAGCCCCAGCATTTT.

This clone was seen a single time. This chain uses TRBV9 with TRBJ1-6; D not certain. The CDR3 totals 16 residues. CDR1 is SGDLS, CDR2 YYNGEE, per germline. V was trimmed by 0 bases and J by 7 bases, leaving 14 bases between them. CDR3 sequence: CASSVAGYTKNSPLHF. For the CDR3, the DNA is TGTGCCAGCAGCGTAGCGGGGTATACAAAGAATTCACCCCTCCACTTT.

This clone has only a few counts. The chain couples TRBV2 to TRBJ2-1, with a weak D call TRBD1 (6 bases). CDR3 length: 16 residues. V lost 4 bases and J lost 4, with 17 bases in between. CDR1 SNHLY and CDR2 FYNNEI come from the germline V gene. The CDR3 protein is CASSGNPGHLYNEQFF. DNA of the CDR3: TGTGCCAGCAGTGGCAATCCGGGACACCTTTACAATGAGCAGTTCTTC.

V gene TRBV7-9 combines with J gene TRBJ2-7; 12 bases map to TRBD2. Gene TRBJ2-5 matches the end of the DNA better, so the J call may be wrong. This CDR3 is built from 15 residues. Germline-derived CDR1 and CDR2 are SEHNR and FQNEAQ (reference sequence). For the CDR3, the DNA is TGTGCCAGCAGCGACGGGACTAGCGGGCAAGAGACCCAGTACTTC. Residues: CASSDGTSGQETQYF.

This clone was recorded a few times. V is TRBV27 and J is TRBJ2-5, with TRBD2 matching 14 bases. The CDR3 consists of 15 residues. V dropped 4 bases and J dropped 3; count of bases not matched to a gene: 1. Germline CDR1 and CDR2: MNHEY and SMNVEV (reference sequence). The CDR3 sequence is CASSSGLAGEETQYF. DNA of the CDR3: TGTGCCAGCAGTTCGGGACTAGCGGGGGAAGAGACCCAGTACTTC.

In regard to this clone: Distinct nucleotide sequences in the sample also encode this CDR3. The rearrangement joins TRBV13 to TRBJ1-4; 10 bases line up with TRBD1. The germline V gene has CDR1 PRHDT and CDR2 FYEKMQ (reference sequence). The CDR3 totals 14 residues. Unmatched junction bases numbered 5, after V lost 5 bases and J lost 8 bases. CDR3 DNA sequence: TGTGCCAGCAGCGCCGGGACAGGGGAAGAAAAACTGTTTTTT. Its translation: CASSAGTGEEKLFF.

The rearrangement links TRBV29-1 to TRBJ1-3; D not resolved. The CDR3 runs 13 residues. Germline V gene data show CDR1 as SQVTM and CDR2 as ANQGSEA. The germline V and J ends were trimmed by 7 bases and 2 bases, with 12 bases remaining between them. CDR3 loop: CSAARGAGNTIYF. In nucleotides, the CDR3 is TGCAGCGCCGCTCGGGGAGCTGGAAACACCATATATTTT.

This clone appeared a few times. This chain joins TRBV9 and TRBJ2-1, with D unresolved. V was trimmed by 0 bases and J by 2 bases, leaving 15 bases between them. The CDR3 totals 17 residues. CDR1 and CDR2 (germline): SGDLS, YYNGEE. The CDR3 DNA reads TGTGCCAGCAGCGTAGTTAAGATAGCTGCCACCTACAATGAGCAGTTCTTC. This codes for CASSVVKIAATYNEQFF.

The chain joins TRBV6-5 to TRBJ1-2; TRBD1 might be the D (6 bases). The germline V gene encodes CDR1 MNHEY and CDR2 SVGAGI. The CDR3 is 14 residues long. The germline V and J ends were trimmed by 2 bases and 10 bases, with 17 bases remaining between them. In nucleotides, the CDR3 is TGTGCCAGCAGTTACCGCCGGGACATCCTATCCTACACCTTC. Translating it yields CASSYRRDILSYTF.

The count of this clone is one. The chain recombines TRBV14 with TRBJ1-1; the match to TRBD1 covers 9 bases. With 0 bases clipped from V and 7 bases from J, the junction kept 6 bases outside the gene matches. From germline, CDR1 is SGHDN and CDR2 FVKESK. This CDR3 is built from 15 residues. This CDR3 reads CASSQDWGQGSEAFF. Here the CDR3 DNA reads TGTGCCAGCAGCCAAGATTGGGGACAGGGAAGTGAAGCTTTCTTT. The full variable domain, rest sourced from reference TRBV14 and TRBJ1-1, is EAGVTQFPSHSVIEKGQTVTLRCDPISGHDNLYWYRRVMGKEIKFLLHFVKESKQDESGMPNNRFLAERTGGTYSTLKVQPAELEDSGVYFCASSQDWGQGSEAFFGQGTRLTVV.

The chain employs TRBV10-2 and TRBJ2-7; D might be TRBD1 (6 bases). Trimming cost V 6 bases and J 4 bases, with 19 bases left between them. This CDR3 region has 15 residues. Germline-derived CDR1 and CDR2 are WSHSY and SAAADI. CDR3 in DNA: TGCGCCAGCAGCGTCTCCCCCGGGACACTTTACGAGCAGTACTTC. This translates into CASSVSPGTLYEQYF.

The rearrangement uses TRBV6-5 and TRBJ1-1, with TRBD1 identical over 9 bases. CDR1 is MNHEY and CDR2 is SVGAGI in the germline V gene. This CDR3 is built from 15 residues. V was clipped by 6 bases and J by 0 bases; unmatched bases: 5. CDR3 sequence (DNA): TGTGCCAGCAGGTACAACAGGGGGCTGAACACTGAAGCTTTCTTT. Protein sequence: CASRYNRGLNTEAFF.

The V and J genes are TRBV9 and TRBJ1-5, with TRBD1 as a possible D gene (5 bases). Per the germline V gene, CDR1 is SGDLS and CDR2 is YYNGEE. V shed 2 bases and J shed 4 bases, with 10 bases lying between them. This CDR3 has 14 residues. Here the CDR3 reads CASSVGGVNQPQHF. As DNA, the CDR3 is TGTGCCAGCAGCGTTGGGGGGGTTAATCAGCCCCAGCATTTT.

The chain carries TRBV25-1 and TRBJ2-5; possible D gene TRBD1, 6 bases. The J call could be wrong; TRBJ2-7 is a better fit for the DNA end. The germline V gene has CDR1 MGHDK and CDR2 SYGVNS. CDR3 length: 14 residues. The CDR3 sequence: CASSSSQGPYEQYF. The CDR3 nucleotides read TGTGCCAGCAGCTCTAGTCAGGGGCCCTACGAGCAGTACTTC.

The chain couples TRBV6-5 to TRBJ2-7, with 9 bases matching TRBD2. Germline CDR1 and CDR2: MNHEY and SVGAGI. There are 13 residues in the CDR3. V lost 6 bases, J lost 2 bases, and 2 bases stayed unmatched. As DNA, the CDR3 is TGTGCCAGCAGGACTAGCGGTACCTACGAGCAGTACTTC. Encoded protein: CASRTSGTYEQYF.